This entry lists 2 T cell receptor beta chains sequenced from one sample in a study of cytotoxic CD8 clonotypes in ibrutinib-treated CLL. Here immunoSEQ multiplex PCR was the method, and the copy in TCRdb shows in-frame clones only, minus some. This table holds fewer than 400,000 clones, 67% found once. The sample in question was PBMCs, obtained after 36 months of ibrutinib treatment. These TCRs come from a human donor with chronic lymphocytic leukemia.

The V gene is TRBV4-1, the J gene TRBJ1-5, with TRBD1 as a possible D gene (5 bases). The CDR3 extends over 16 amino acids. V was clipped by 1 base and J by 2 bases, with 12 bases between them. Germline lookup yields CDR1 MGHRA and CDR2 YSYEKL. CDR3 region: CASSQGGTLGNQPQHF. Written as DNA, the CDR3 is TGCGCCAGCAGCCAAGGAGGGACTCTGGGCAATCAGCCCCAGCATTTT.

This rearrangement joins TRBV29-1 to TRBJ2-3; 14 nucleotides match TRBD2. The CDR3 covers 15 residues. J lost 6 bases, V lost 4 bases, and 6 bases had no gene match. Germline CDR1 reads SQVTM; CDR2 reads ANQGSEA. The CDR3 loop is CSVAGLAGGGDTQYF. Here the CDR3 DNA reads TGCAGCGTTGCAGGACTAGCGGGAGGAGGCGATACGCAGTATTTT.